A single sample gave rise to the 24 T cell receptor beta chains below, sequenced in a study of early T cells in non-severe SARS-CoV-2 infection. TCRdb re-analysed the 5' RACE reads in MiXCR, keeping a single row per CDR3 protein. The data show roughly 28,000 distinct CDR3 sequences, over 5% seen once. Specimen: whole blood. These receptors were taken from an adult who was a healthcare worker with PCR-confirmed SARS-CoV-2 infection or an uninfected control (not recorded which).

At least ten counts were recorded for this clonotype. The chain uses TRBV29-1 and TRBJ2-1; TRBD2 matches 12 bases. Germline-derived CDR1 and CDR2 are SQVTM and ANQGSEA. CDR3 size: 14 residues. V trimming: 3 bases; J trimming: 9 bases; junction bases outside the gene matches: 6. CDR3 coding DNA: TGCAGCGTTGAGAGACTAGCGGGAGTAGCTGAGCAGTTCTTC. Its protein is CSVERLAGVAEQFF.

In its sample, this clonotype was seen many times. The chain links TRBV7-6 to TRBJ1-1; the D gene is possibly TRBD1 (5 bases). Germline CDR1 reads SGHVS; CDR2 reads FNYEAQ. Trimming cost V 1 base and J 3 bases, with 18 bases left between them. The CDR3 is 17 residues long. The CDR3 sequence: CASSLDHTWGWDTEAFF. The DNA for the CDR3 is TGTGCCAGCAGCTTAGATCATACCTGGGGGTGGGACACTGAAGCTTTCTTT.

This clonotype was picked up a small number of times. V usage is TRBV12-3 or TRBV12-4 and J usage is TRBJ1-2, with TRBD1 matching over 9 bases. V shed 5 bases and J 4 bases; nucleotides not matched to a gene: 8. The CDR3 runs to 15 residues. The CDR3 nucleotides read TGTGCCAGCAGTCCAATACAGGGGGCTTCCTATGGCTACACCTTC. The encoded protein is CASSPIQGASYGYTF.

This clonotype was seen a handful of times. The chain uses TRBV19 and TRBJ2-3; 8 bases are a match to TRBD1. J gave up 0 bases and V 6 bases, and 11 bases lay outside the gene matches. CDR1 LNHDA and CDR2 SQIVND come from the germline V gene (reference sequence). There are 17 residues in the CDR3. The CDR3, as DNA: TGTGCCAGTAGCCGATACACCGGGACAGGAAGCACAGATACGCAGTATTTT. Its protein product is CASSRYTGTGSTDTQYF.

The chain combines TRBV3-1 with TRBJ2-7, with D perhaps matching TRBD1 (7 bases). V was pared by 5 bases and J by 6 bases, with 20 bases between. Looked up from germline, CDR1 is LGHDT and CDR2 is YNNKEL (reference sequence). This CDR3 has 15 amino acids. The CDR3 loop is CASSDLGPGGGEQYF. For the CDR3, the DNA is TGTGCCAGCAGCGACCTGGGGCCAGGGGGAGGCGAGCAGTACTTC.

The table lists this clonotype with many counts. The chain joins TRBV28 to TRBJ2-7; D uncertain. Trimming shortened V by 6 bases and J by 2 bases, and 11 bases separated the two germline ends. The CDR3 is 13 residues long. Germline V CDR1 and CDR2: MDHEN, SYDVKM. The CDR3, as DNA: TGTGCCAGCAGCCTGCCCGGGCCCTACGAGCAGTACTTC. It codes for CASSLPGPYEQYF. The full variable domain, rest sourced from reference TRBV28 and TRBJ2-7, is DVKVTQSSRYLVKRTGEKVFLECVQDMDHENMFWYRQDPGLGLRLIYFSYDVKMKEKGDIPEGYSVSREKKERFSLILESASTNQTSMYLCASSLPGPYEQYFGPGTRLTVT.

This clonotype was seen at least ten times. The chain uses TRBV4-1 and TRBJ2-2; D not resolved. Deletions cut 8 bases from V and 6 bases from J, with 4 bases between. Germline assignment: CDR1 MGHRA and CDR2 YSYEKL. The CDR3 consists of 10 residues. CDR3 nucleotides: TGCGCCAGCGGAGCCGGGGAGCTGTTTTTT. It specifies CASGAGELFF.

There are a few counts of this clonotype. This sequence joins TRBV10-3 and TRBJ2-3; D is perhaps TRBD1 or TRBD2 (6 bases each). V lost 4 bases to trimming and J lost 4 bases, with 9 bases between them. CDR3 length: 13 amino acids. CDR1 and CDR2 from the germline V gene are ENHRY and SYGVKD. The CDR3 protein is CAISAGAPDTQYF. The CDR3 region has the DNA TGTGCCATCAGTGCGGGGGCCCCAGATACGCAGTATTTT.

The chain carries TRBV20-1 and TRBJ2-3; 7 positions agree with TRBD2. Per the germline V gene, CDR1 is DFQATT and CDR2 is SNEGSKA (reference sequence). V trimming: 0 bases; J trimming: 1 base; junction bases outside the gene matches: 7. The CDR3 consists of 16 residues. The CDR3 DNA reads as TGCAGTGCTAGAGATGTGCGGGGAGGGGGCACAGATACGCAGTATTTT. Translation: CSARDVRGGGTDTQYF.

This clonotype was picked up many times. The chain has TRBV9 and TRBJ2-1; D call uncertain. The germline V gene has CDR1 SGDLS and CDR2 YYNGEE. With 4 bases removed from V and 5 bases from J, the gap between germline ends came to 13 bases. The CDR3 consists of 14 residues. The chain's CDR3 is CASSPRTDHNEQFF. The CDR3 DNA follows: TGTGCCAGCAGCCCCAGGACGGACCACAATGAGCAGTTCTTC. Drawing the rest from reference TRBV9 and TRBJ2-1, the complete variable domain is DSGVTQTPKHLITATGQRVTLRCSPRSGDLSVYWYQQSLDQGLQFLIQYYNGEERAKGNILERFSAQQFPDLHSELNLSSLELGDSALYFCASSPRTDHNEQFFGPGTRLTVL.

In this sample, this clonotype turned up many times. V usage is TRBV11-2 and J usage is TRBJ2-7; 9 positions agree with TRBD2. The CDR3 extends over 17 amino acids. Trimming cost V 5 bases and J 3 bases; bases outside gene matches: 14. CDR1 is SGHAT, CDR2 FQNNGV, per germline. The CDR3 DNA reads TGTGCCAGCAGCGGCCGGGACAAGCTAGCGGGGATCTACGAGCAGTACTTC. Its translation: CASSGRDKLAGIYEQYF.

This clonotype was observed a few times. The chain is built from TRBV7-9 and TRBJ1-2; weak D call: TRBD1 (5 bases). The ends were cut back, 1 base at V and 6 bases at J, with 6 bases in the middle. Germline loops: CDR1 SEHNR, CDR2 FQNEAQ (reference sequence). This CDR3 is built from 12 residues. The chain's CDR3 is CASSLGGDGYTF. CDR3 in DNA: TGTGCCAGCAGCTTAGGAGGGGATGGCTACACCTTC.

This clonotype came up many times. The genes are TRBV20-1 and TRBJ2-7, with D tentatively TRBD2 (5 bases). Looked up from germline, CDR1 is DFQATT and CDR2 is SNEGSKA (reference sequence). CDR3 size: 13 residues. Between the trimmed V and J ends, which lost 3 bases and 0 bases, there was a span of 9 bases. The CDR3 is CSARYGSSYEQYF. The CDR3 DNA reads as TGCAGTGCTAGGTATGGGAGCTCCTACGAGCAGTACTTC.

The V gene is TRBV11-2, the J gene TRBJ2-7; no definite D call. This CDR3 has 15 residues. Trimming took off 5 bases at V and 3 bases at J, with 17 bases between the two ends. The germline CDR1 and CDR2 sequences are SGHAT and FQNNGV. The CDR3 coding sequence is TGTGCCAGCAGCCTCCTCATTACCCCCATCTACGAGCAGTACTTC. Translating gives CASSLLITPIYEQYF.

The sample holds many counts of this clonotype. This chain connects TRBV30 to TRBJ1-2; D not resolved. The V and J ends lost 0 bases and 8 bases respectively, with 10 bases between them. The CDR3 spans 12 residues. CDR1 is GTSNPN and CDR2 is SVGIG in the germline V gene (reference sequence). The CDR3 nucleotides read TGTGCCTGGAGTGTACGGAGCCAAGGCTACACCTTC. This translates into CAWSVRSQGYTF.

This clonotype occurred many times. Here the CDR3 DNA reads TGTGCCAGCAGCCCTCGGACCGCCCTTAACTATGGCTACACCTTC. This translates into CASSPRTALNYGYTF. The genes are TRBV5-4 and TRBJ1-2, with D uncertain. The CDR3 length is 15 residues. Germline values: CDR1 SGHNT, CDR2 YYREEE (reference sequence). Deletions cut 4 bases from V and 1 base from J, with 14 bases between. The variable domain in full, with the rest retrieved from reference TRBV5-4 and TRBJ1-2, is ETGVTQSPTHLIKTRGQQVTLRCSSQSGHNTVSWYQQALGQGPQFIFQYYREEENGRGNFPPRFSGLQFPNYSSELNVNALELDDSALYLCASSPRTALNYGYTFGSGTRLTVV.

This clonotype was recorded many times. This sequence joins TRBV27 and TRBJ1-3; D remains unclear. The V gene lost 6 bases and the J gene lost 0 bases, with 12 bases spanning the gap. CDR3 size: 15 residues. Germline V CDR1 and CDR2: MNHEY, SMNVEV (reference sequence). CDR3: CASRPDGYSGNTIYF. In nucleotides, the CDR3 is TGTGCCAGCAGGCCGGACGGATACTCTGGAAACACCATATATTTT.

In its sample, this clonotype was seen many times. CDR3 sequence: CASSRRWGADEQFF. The CDR3 DNA reads as TGTGCCAGCAGCCGTCGATGGGGGGCGGATGAGCAGTTCTTC. The gene calls are TRBV11-3 and TRBJ2-1; TRBD1 or TRBD2 may be the D gene (6 bases each). The CDR3 loop spans 14 amino acids. Trimming pared 5 bases from V and 8 bases from J, leaving 16 bases between. Germline V gene lookup returns CDR1 SGHNT and CDR2 YENEEA.

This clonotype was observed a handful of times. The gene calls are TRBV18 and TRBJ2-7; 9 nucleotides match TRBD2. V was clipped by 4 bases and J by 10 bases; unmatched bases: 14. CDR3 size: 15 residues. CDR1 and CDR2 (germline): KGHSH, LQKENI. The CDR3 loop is CASSRGTSLHPEQYF. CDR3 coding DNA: TGTGCCAGCTCACGTGGGACTAGCCTCCATCCAGAACAGTACTTC.

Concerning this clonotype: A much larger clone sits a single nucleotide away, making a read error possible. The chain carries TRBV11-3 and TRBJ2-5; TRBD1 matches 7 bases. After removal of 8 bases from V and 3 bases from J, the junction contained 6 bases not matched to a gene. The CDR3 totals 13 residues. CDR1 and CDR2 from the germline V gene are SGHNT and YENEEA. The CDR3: CASGSGTEETQYF. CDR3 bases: TGTGCCAGCGGCTCCGGGACAGAAGAGACCCAGTACTTC.

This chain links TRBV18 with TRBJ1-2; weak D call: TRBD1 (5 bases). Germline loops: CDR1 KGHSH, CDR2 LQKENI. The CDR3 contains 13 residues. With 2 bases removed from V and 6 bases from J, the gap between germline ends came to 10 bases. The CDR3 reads CASSPGIRDGYTF. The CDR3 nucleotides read TGTGCCAGCTCACCAGGAATCAGGGATGGCTACACCTTC. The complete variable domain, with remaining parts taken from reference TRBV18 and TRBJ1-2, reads NAGVMQNPRHLVRRRGQEARLRCSPMKGHSHVYWYRQLPEEGLKFMVYLQKENIIDESGMPKERFSAEFPKEGPSILRIQQVVRGDSAAYFCASSPGIRDGYTFGSGTRLTVV.

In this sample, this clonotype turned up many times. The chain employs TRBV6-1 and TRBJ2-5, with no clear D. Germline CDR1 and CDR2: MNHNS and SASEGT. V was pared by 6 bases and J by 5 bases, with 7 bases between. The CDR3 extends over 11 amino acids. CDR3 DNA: TGTGCCAGCAGCCAATGGGAGACCCAGTACTTC. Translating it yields CASSQWETQYF.

CDR3 nucleotides: TGTGCCAGCAGCCAACTTCAGGGGGACACTGAAGCTTTCTTT. Translation: CASSQLQGDTEAFF. The chain recombines TRBV3-1 with TRBJ1-1; 7 nucleotides agree with TRBD1. With V trimmed by 2 bases and J by 3 bases, 3 bases remained unmatched. The CDR3 is 14 residues long. Germline V gene data show CDR1 as LGHDT and CDR2 as YNNKEL (reference sequence).

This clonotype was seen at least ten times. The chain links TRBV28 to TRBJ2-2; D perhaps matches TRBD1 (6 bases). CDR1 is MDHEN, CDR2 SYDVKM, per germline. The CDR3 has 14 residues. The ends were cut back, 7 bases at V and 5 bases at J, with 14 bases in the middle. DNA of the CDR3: TGTGCCAGCACCGCAGGACAGCAAACCGGGGAGCTGTTTTTT. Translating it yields CASTAGQQTGELFF. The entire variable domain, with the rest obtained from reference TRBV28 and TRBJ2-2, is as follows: DVKVTQSSRYLVKRTGEKVFLECVQDMDHENMFWYRQDPGLGLRLIYFSYDVKMKEKGDIPEGYSVSREKKERFSLILESASTNQTSMYLCASTAGQQTGELFFGEGSRLTVL.